This T cell receptor beta chain was sequenced during a study of blood T cell repertoires in COVID-19. Study information: Samples taken during acute and convalescent COVID-19 were collected in the United States, Italy and Spain. Nucleic acid was either cDNA or gDNA, and it came from T cells, B-cell-depleted T cells, or PBMCs.

In the source study's methods: Using reference gene primer amplification, nucleated cell counts were estimated. Generated by immunoSEQ multiplex PCR, the TCRdb table keeps only in-frame clones and is missing some. V and J calls plus clone size are reproduced from that table; the DNA served to infer D and trimming. The sample records nearly 200,000 clones, about nine tenths being singletons. Germline V gene lookup returns CDR1 LNHDA and CDR2 SQIVND (reference sequence). This CDR3 region has 14 residues. The junction had 12 bases not matched to a gene; V was cut back by 10 bases and J by 5 bases. This rearrangement joins TRBV19 to TRBJ2-5; 8 bases agree with TRBD2. The specimen sequenced was peripheral blood. This sequence was found in a woman in her seventies with acute or convalescent COVID-19. The chain's CDR3 is CATKKAGAPETQYF. The CDR3 bases are TGTGCCACAAAAAAAGCGGGAGCTCCGGAGACCCAGTACTTC.